The 27 T cell receptor beta chains reported below all come from one sample, sequenced in a study of blood T cell repertoires in COVID-19. This table comes from immunoSEQ multiplex PCR, and its TCRdb copy is limited to in-frame clones, with some not included. The sample lists about 430,000 clones; roughly 89% were seen once. The sample consisted of peripheral blood. All receptors come from a man between 18 and 35 years old with COVID-19, enrolled during active disease.

The chain uses TRBV9 and TRBJ2-1; D is uncertain. Germline assignment: CDR1 SGDLS and CDR2 YYNGEE. This CDR3 region has 14 residues. V lost 4 bases, J lost 2 bases, and 10 bases lay in between. The CDR3 protein is CASSPSNTYNEQFF. The CDR3 DNA reads as TGTGCCAGCAGCCCAAGCAATACCTACAATGAGCAGTTCTTC.

The gene calls are TRBV24-1 and TRBJ2-1, with D perhaps TRBD1 (6 bases). The germline V and J ends were trimmed by 4 bases and 6 bases, with 9 bases remaining between them. The length of the CDR3 is 13 residues. Germline assignment: CDR1 KGHDR and CDR2 SFDVKD. This CDR3 reads CATSEGGTNEQFF. The CDR3 nucleotides read TGTGCCACCAGTGAAGGGGGTACCAATGAGCAGTTCTTC.

The chain carries TRBV7-8 and TRBJ1-5; TRBD1 matches at 12 bases. There are 19 residues in the CDR3. Losses at the gene ends were 4 bases for V and 4 bases for J; bases not matched to a gene: 14. Per germline, CDR1 SGHVS and CDR2 FQNEAQ. CDR3 DNA: TGTGCCAGCAGCTCCGAGGGGGACAGGGGGCGCTTATGGAATCAGCCCCAGCATTTT. As protein: CASSSEGDRGRLWNQPQHF.

This clone came up a few times. The V and J genes are TRBV2 and TRBJ1-2; the D gene is possibly TRBD1 (6 bases). CDR1 is SNHLY and CDR2 is FYNNEI in the germline V gene. This CDR3 region has 13 residues. Trimming left V 4 bases short and J 4 bases short, with 10 bases between. CDR3 in amino acids: CASSGTEGYGYTF. The CDR3 DNA sequence: TGTGCCAGCAGTGGGACAGAGGGCTATGGCTACACCTTC.

The chain couples TRBV9 to TRBJ1-5, with D tentatively TRBD1 (5 bases). Germline V gene data show CDR1 as SGDLS and CDR2 as YYNGEE. The CDR3 totals 15 residues. The germline V and J ends were trimmed by 2 bases and 4 bases, with 13 bases remaining between them. Here the CDR3 DNA reads TGTGCCAGCAGCGTTGGGGGGGTGAAGAATCAGCCCCAGCATTTT. This gives the protein CASSVGGVKNQPQHF.

V gene TRBV7-8 combines with J gene TRBJ1-4, with 8 bases identical to TRBD1. The CDR3 length is 20 residues. Germline V CDR1 and CDR2: SGHVS, FQNEAQ. J gave up 9 bases and V 6 bases, and 27 bases lay outside the gene matches. CDR3 in amino acids: CASSADREFGVGVSRKKLFF. The CDR3 coding sequence is TGTGCCAGCAGTGCGGACAGGGAATTTGGTGTGGGAGTTTCGCGGAAAAAACTGTTTTTT.

The chain joins TRBV7-9 to TRBJ1-2; the D gene is possibly TRBD1 (6 bases). Trimming removed 1 base at V and 8 bases at J, with 14 bases between. There are 14 residues in the CDR3. The V gene's germline CDR1 is SEHNR and CDR2 FQNEAQ (reference sequence). The CDR3 reads CASSLGSSGDGYTF. In DNA form, the CDR3 reads TGTGCCAGCAGCTTAGGGTCATCAGGGGACGGCTACACCTTC. The whole variable domain, remainder taken from reference TRBV7-9 and TRBJ1-2, is DTGVSQNPRHKITKRGQNVTFRCDPISEHNRLYWYRQTLGQGPEFLTYFQNEAQLEKSRLLSDRFSAERPKGSFSTLEIQRTEQGDSAMYLCASSLGSSGDGYTFGSGTRLTVV.

The rearrangement links TRBV6-6 to TRBJ2-3, with 9 bases lining up with TRBD2. This CDR3 spans 14 amino acids. Germline CDR1 and CDR2: MNHNY and SVGAGI (reference sequence). V dropped 6 bases and J dropped 2; count of bases not matched to a gene: 3. The CDR3 nucleotides read TGTGCCAGCAGGGCGGGGGGGGTCACAGATACGCAGTATTTT. It translates to CASRAGGVTDTQYF.

V is TRBV3-1 (or the pseudogene TRBV3-2) and J is TRBJ1-2; 9 bases are a match to TRBD1. The CDR3 sequence is 18 residues long. CDR1 LGHDT and CDR2 YNNKEL come from the germline V gene (reference sequence). V was clipped by 4 bases and J by 2 bases; unmatched bases: 14. CDR3 in DNA: TGTGCCAGCAGCCCGACACAGGGGGCAAGGTTCCTAAACTATGGCTACACCTTC. As protein: CASSPTQGARFLNYGYTF.

V gene TRBV18 combines with J gene TRBJ2-1, with no clear D. The germline V gene encodes CDR1 KGHSH and CDR2 LQKENI. The CDR3 sequence is 14 residues long. The V end was cut by 0 bases, the J end by 9 bases, with 12 bases between. The CDR3 DNA is TGTGCCAGCTCACCACCTGACTCCTCCTTTGAGCAGTTCTTC. The encoded protein is CASSPPDSSFEQFF.

The chain joins TRBV29-1 to TRBJ2-7; 9 bases agree with TRBD2. Per germline, CDR1 SQVTM and CDR2 ANQGSEA. V shed 6 bases, J shed 0 bases, and the junction held 9 bases outside the gene matches. The CDR3 loop spans 15 amino acids. The CDR3 region is CSVAKGLADSYEQYF. The CDR3 region has the DNA TGCAGCGTCGCCAAGGGACTAGCTGACTCCTACGAGCAGTACTTC.

The rearrangement uses TRBV5-1 and TRBJ2-3; 7 positions agree with TRBD2. V lost 4 bases to trimming and J lost 0 bases; unmatched junction nucleotides: 8. Germline V gene data show CDR1 as SGHRS and CDR2 as YFSETQ. This CDR3 is built from 16 residues. CDR3: CASSPSLAVSTDTQYF. The CDR3 DNA reads as TGCGCCAGCAGCCCGAGCCTAGCGGTTAGCACAGATACGCAGTATTTT.

A few counts support this clone. This chain uses TRBV6-5 with TRBJ1-6; 8 bases map to TRBD1. The CDR3 contains 15 residues. Germline V gene sequence: CDR1 MNHEY, CDR2 SVGAGI. Trimming at V came to 1 base and at J to 7 bases, leaving 3 bases not matched to a gene. The CDR3 is CASSYFRQGNSPLHF. CDR3 coding DNA: TGTGCCAGCAGTTACTTTCGACAGGGGAATTCACCCCTCCACTTT.

V and J are TRBV6-5 and TRBJ1-5; tentatively, D is TRBD1 (6 bases). CDR1 is MNHEY and CDR2 is SVGAGI in the germline V gene. The CDR3 totals 13 residues. The ends were cut back, 6 bases at V and 4 bases at J, with 10 bases in the middle. The DNA for the CDR3 is TGTGCCAGCAGCCCACAGGGTAATCAGCCCCAGCATTTT. Translated: CASSPQGNQPQHF.

The chain recombines TRBV5-5 with TRBJ2-2; a possible D gene is TRBD1 (6 bases). Trimming cost V 4 bases and J 9 bases, with 10 bases left between them. The germline gives CDR1 SGHKS, CDR2 YYEKEE (reference sequence). The CDR3 is made up of 12 amino acids. CDR3 nucleotide sequence: TGTGCCAGCAGCCCTACAGGGCGGGAGCTGTTTTTT. This sequence encodes CASSPTGRELFF. The full variable domain, in which reference TRBV5-5 and TRBJ2-2 provide the parts outside the CDR3, is DAGVTQSPTHLIKTRGQQVTLRCSPISGHKSVSWYQQVLGQGPQFIFQYYEKEERGRGNFPDRFSARQFPNYSSELNVNALLLGDSALYLCASSPTGRELFFGEGSRLTVL.

The gene calls are TRBV24-1 and TRBJ1-1; 7 nucleotides align to TRBD1. Germline lookup yields CDR1 KGHDR and CDR2 SFDVKD. After removal of 4 bases from V and 4 bases from J, the junction contained 2 bases not matched to a gene. The CDR3 loop spans 13 amino acids. The CDR3 is CATSDPGGTEAFF. The CDR3 DNA follows: TGTGCCACCAGTGACCCAGGGGGCACTGAAGCTTTCTTT.

V usage is TRBV27 and J usage is TRBJ2-1, with TRBD2 identical over 10 bases. Germline-derived CDR1 and CDR2 are MNHEY and SMNVEV (reference sequence). J was trimmed by 7 bases and V by 6 bases; bases with no gene match: 3. This CDR3 comprises 13 residues. CDR3 in amino acids: CASRLAGANEQFF. CDR3 in DNA: TGTGCCAGCAGGCTAGCGGGAGCTAATGAGCAGTTCTTC.

V is TRBV12-5 and J is TRBJ2-5, with TRBD2 identical over 9 bases. Trimming removed 5 bases from V and 5 bases from J; junction bases left unmatched: 18. Germline values: CDR1 LGHNT, CDR2 FRNRAP. CDR3 size: 18 residues. The CDR3 sequence: CASGPLVAGDHQGETQYF. CDR3 nucleotides: TGTGCTAGTGGTCCCCTGGTAGCGGGAGACCACCAGGGCGAGACCCAGTACTTC.

This clone has ten or more counts. The genes are TRBV7-9 and TRBJ2-7; the D is unclear. CDR3 length: 15 amino acids. The ends were cut back, 0 bases at V and 6 bases at J, with 15 bases in the middle. CDR1 is SEHNR, CDR2 FQNEAQ, per germline (reference sequence). CDR3 region: CASSLALMARSEQYF. CDR3 nucleotide sequence: TGTGCCAGCAGCTTAGCCCTCATGGCCCGAAGCGAGCAGTACTTC.

This clone was seen more than once but under ten times. The chain uses TRBV30 and TRBJ1-4, with 7 bases that match TRBD1. Per germline, CDR1 GTSNPN and CDR2 SVGIG (reference sequence). This CDR3 is 16 amino acids long. J lost 4 bases, V lost 0 bases, and 8 bases had no gene match. The CDR3: CAWSVGWGTDNEKLFF. The CDR3 DNA is TGTGCCTGGAGTGTCGGCTGGGGGACAGATAATGAAAAACTGTTTTTT. Full variable domain (remainder filled in from reference TRBV30 and TRBJ1-4): SQTIHQWPATLVQPVGSPLSLECTVEGTSNPNLYWYRQAAGRGLQLLFYSVGIGQISSEVPQNLSASRPQDRQFILSSKKLLLSDSGFYLCAWSVGWGTDNEKLFFGSGTQLSVL.

The rearrangement joins TRBV4-2 to TRBJ2-5, with TRBD2 matching over 11 bases. Germline lookup yields CDR1 LGHNA and CDR2 YNFKEQ. The CDR3 runs to 16 residues. Unmatched junction bases numbered 7, after V lost 2 bases and J lost 5 bases. CDR3 nucleotides: TGTGCCAGCAGCCAATATACTAGCGGGGGTTGGGAGACCCAGTACTTC. Protein product: CASSQYTSGGWETQYF.

This chain joins TRBV10-2 and TRBJ2-1; D gene unclear. In germline, CDR1 is WSHSY, CDR2 SAAADI. The CDR3 consists of 15 residues. Trimming shortened V by 7 bases and J by 3 bases, and 16 bases separated the two germline ends. The CDR3 DNA follows: TGCGCCAGCAACGAGCTCGGGTCCGACTACAATGAGCAGTTCTTC. Its translation: CASNELGSDYNEQFF.

The chain has TRBV13 and TRBJ2-1; TRBD2 matches at 11 bases. Unmatched junction bases numbered 1, after V lost 6 bases and J lost 0 bases. CDR1 is PRHDT and CDR2 is FYEKMQ in the germline V gene (reference sequence). This CDR3 is built from 15 residues. The CDR3 nucleotides read TGTGCCAGCAGTAGCGGGGGGGTCTCCTACAATGAGCAGTTCTTC. Translated: CASSSGGVSYNEQFF.

The J gene is TRBJ1-2, the V gene TRBV18; 8 bases align to TRBD1. Germline-derived CDR1 and CDR2 are KGHSH and LQKENI. The CDR3 has 13 amino acids. V shed 4 bases, J shed 8 bases, and the junction held 6 bases outside the gene matches. As DNA, the CDR3 is TGTGCCAGCTCACAGGACAGGGAGTACGGCTACACCTTC. As protein: CASSQDREYGYTF.

The CDR3 loop reads CASSQDSMGQTNSPLHF. CDR3 DNA: TGTGCCAGCAGCCAAGATTCTATGGGACAGACTAATTCACCCCTCCACTTT. V gene TRBV3-1 (or the pseudogene TRBV3-2) combines with J gene TRBJ1-6; 7 positions match TRBD1. The CDR3 runs to 17 residues. Trimming at V came to 0 bases and at J to 6 bases, leaving 8 bases not matched to a gene. Germline V gene data show CDR1 as LGHDT and CDR2 as YNNKEL (reference sequence).

V usage is TRBV14 and J usage is TRBJ2-1, with 7 nucleotides matching TRBD2. CDR1 and CDR2 (germline): SGHDN, FVKESK. V trimming: 5 bases; J trimming: 9 bases; junction bases outside the gene matches: 7. This CDR3 has 13 residues. The CDR3 bases are TGTGCCAGCAGCTTTACTAGCGAGGTTGAGCAGTTCTTC. Its protein is CASSFTSEVEQFF.

This rearrangement joins TRBV5-1 to TRBJ2-5; 9 positions agree with TRBD2. V was pared by 1 base and J by 5 bases, with 3 bases of the junction left unmatched. Germline V gene data show CDR1 as SGHRS and CDR2 as YFSETQ. This CDR3 is 14 amino acids long. The CDR3 here is CASSLPGLAETQYF. CDR3 DNA: TGCGCCAGCAGCTTGCCGGGACTAGCTGAGACCCAGTACTTC.